A selection of T cell receptor beta chains follows, all from one sample in a study of a mutant IDH1 vaccine in newly diagnosed glioma. These receptors have no known antigen. Using immunoSEQ multiplex PCR, the repertoire was profiled, and TCRdb retains in-frame clones only, with some absent. There are about 41,000 clones in the sample; 80% to 90% occur only once, and approximately 1.5% lies in the top ten. Sequences were derived from PBMCs, sampled from a glioma patient whose treatment included an IDH1 peptide vaccine. The source is a man aged 40-49 years with glioma. The CDR3 runs from the conserved cysteine through the conserved F or W. The D gene is left open where the match is weak.

TRBJ2-5	TRBV19	-	CASKEQVDQETQYF	TGTGCCAGTAAGGAACAGGTTGACCAAGAGACCCAGTACTTC
TRBJ2-1	TRBV6-6	-	CASSYGASSAQFF	TGTGCCAGCAGTTACGGTGCCTCGAGCGCGCAGTTCTTC
TRBJ1-4	TRBV18	-	CASSRPVATNEKLFF	TGTGCCAGCTCACGCCCCGTTGCAACTAATGAAAAACTGTTTTTT
TRBJ2-1	TRBV21-1	-	CASSALRLAIAGVEGETYNEQFF	TGTGCCAGCAGTGCCCTGCGATTGGCCATAGCGGGAGTCGAGGGGGAAACCTACAATGAGCAGTTCTTC
TRBJ2-1	TRBV27	TRBD1	CASSSRGSYNEQFF	TGTGCCAGCAGCTCCAGGGGGTCCTACAATGAGCAGTTCTTC
TRBJ1-4	TRBV11-2	-	CASSSRVENEKLFF	TGTGCCAGCAGCTCCAGGGTTGAGAATGAAAAACTGTTTTTT
TRBJ2-5	TRBV5-1	-	CASSLGQGRVETQYF	TGCGCCAGCAGCTTGGGTCAGGGGCGGGTAGAGACCCAGTACTTC
TRBJ1-5	TRBV4-1	-	CASSLGDNQPQHF	TGCGCCAGCAGCTTAGGGGATAATCAGCCCCAGCATTTT
TRBJ2-2	TRBV5-6	-	CASSYDTRPGELFF	TGTGCCAGCAGCTACGACACCAGGCCCGGGGAGCTGTTTTTT
TRBJ2-1	TRBV4-2	TRBD2	CASSQDEASGSNEQFF	TGTGCCAGCAGCCAAGATGAGGCTAGCGGGAGTAATGAGCAGTTCTTC
TRBJ1-1	TRBV4-1	TRBD1	CASSGVKGAILLNTEAFF	TGCGCCAGCAGCGGCGTAAAGGGGGCGATACTACTGAACACTGAAGCTTTCTTT
TRBJ1-4	TRBV2	-	CASSEDRNRGKLFF	TGTGCCAGCAGCGAAGACAGGAATCGGGGAAAACTGTTTTTT
TRBJ2-3	TRBV6-5	-	CASSYGGAASTDTQYF	TGTGCCAGCAGTTACGGCGGGGCCGCTAGCACAGATACGCAGTATTTT
TRBJ2-7	TRBV5-1	TRBD2	CASSLGTSGTRHSYEQYF	TGCGCCAGCAGCTTGGGGACTAGCGGGACGAGACACTCCTACGAGCAGTACTTC
TRBJ2-2	TRBV28	-	CASRTRRSGELFF	TGTGCCAGCAGGACCCGGAGGTCCGGGGAGCTGTTTTTT
TRBJ2-1	TRBV2	TRBD2	CASRLAGGPYNEQFF	TGTGCCAGCAGACTAGCGGGAGGCCCATACAATGAGCAGTTCTTC
TRBJ1-2	TRBV5-1	TRBD1	CASSILGQGADGYTF	TGCGCCAGCAGCATACTGGGACAGGGGGCGGACGGCTACACCTTC